This TCR beta chain was recorded in a study of shared clonotypes between healthy human individuals. The study drew its donors from healthy HIV-negative adults without recent acute infections or vaccinations. Deep level was the assay's run setting. The method was immunoSEQ multiplex PCR; TCRdb's version includes in-frame clones alone and lacks a portion of them. The sample lists a few hundred thousand clones, approximately 79% occurring once. V lost 6 bases and J 1 base, leaving 6 bases between the germline ends. Germline CDR1 reads DFQATT; CDR2 reads SNEGSKA (reference sequence). CDR3 size: 11 residues.

Sample: PBMCs. V is TRBV20-1 and J is TRBJ2-5, with unresolved D. This clonotype was sampled from a middle-aged woman in good health. Some clones in this sample may be carry-over from other donors' samples. This CDR3 reads CSATGQETQYF. The CDR3 DNA reads as TGCAGTGCAACCGGCCAAGAGACCCAGTACTTC.